The count of the clone carrying this TCR beta chain is one. Its target is not known. Libraries were prepared by immunoSEQ multiplex PCR; TCRdb keeps only in-frame clonotypes and omits some of them. The sample records tens of thousands of clones, 90% to 95% being singletons. Time point: new active TB diagnosis, blood taken before or within 7 days of starting treatment. Germline V gives CDR1 SGHNT, CDR2 YYREEE (reference sequence). Trimming took 1 base from V and 9 from J; bases not matched to a gene: 9. The CDR3 spans 15 residues. This specimen comes from a study of T cells in tuberculosis. About the research overall: Sequenced TCRs come from CD1B-GMM tetramer-binding T cells.

Overall study findings and caveats: GEM motif frequencies gave over 55% accuracy; the GMM repertoire gave roughly 87%. Cases with active tuberculosis were adults, while controls were adolescents.

Sample: PBMCs, taken at tuberculosis diagnosis. The V and J genes are TRBV5-4 and TRBJ2-1, with TRBD2 matching 8 bases. This clonotype originated in an adult with tuberculosis. The CDR3 region is CASSLRAGVYGEQFF. In DNA form, the CDR3 reads TGTGCCAGCAGCTTGAGAGCGGGAGTTTATGGTGAGCAGTTCTTC.